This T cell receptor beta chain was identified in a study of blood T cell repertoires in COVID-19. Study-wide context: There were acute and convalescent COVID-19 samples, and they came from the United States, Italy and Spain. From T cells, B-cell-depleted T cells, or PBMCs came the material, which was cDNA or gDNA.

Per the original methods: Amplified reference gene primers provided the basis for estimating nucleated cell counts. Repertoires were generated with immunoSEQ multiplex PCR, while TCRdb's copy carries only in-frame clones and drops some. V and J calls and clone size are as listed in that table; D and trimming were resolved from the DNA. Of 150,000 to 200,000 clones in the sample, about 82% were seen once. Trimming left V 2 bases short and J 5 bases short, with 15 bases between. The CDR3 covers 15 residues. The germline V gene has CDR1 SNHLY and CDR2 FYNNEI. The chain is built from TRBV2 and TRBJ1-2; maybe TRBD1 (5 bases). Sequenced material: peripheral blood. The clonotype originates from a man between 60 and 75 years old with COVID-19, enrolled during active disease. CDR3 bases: TGTGCCAGCAGTGAACGGGACTCGGGGTTATATGGCTACACCTTC. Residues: CASSERDSGLYGYTF.